Sequencing of this TCR beta chain was carried out in a study of untreated major depressive disorder (dated by TCRdb to the late 2010s). With respect to the entire study: In this cross-sectional case-control comparison, antidepressant-free major depressive disorder patients and individually matched non-depressed controls were compared on T cell phenotype and TCR repertoire. The sequencing was a follow-up to the differences in Vbeta 5.1, Vbeta 11 and Vbeta 22 usage that flow cytometry had picked up across the whole cohort. Points the paper makes about the study in general: The top five TRBV05-01 clones in every sequenced subject were all private clones. For the sequencing comparisons, one-tailed planned tests were applied to only three preselected Vbeta families. Strict matching and exclusion criteria produced a comparatively small study sample, limiting generalizability of findings. In CD4+ T cells, sequencing confirmed that depressed patients used TRBV05-01 (Vbeta 5.1) more than controls did, with a one-tailed test giving p = 0.040. In the sequencing data, TRBV25-01 and TRBV02-01 usage was found to follow the flow-cytometry pattern, although statistical significance was not reached.

The Qiagen DNeasy Blood and Tissue Kit was used to extract total genomic DNA from the purified CD4+ T cells. Following immunoSEQ immunosequencing protocols, the TCRbeta CDR3 region, as defined by IMGT, was amplified and sequenced. Per the authors' processing: Raw sequence data were preprocessed by the immunoSEQ service for PCR and sequencing error correction. The sequence data were loaded into the immunoSEQ Analyzer and then analyzed further using VDJtools v1.0.7. The paired Wilcoxon signed-rank test was used to test differences between patients and controls. As stored in TCRdb, this immuneACCESS dataset retains in-frame rearrangements with V and J assigned. A fraction of the clones does not appear; measured against another copy, unresolved V genes explain less than half of the discrepancy, and the remainder lacks a known reason. Clonal size and the V and J genes are those of that table, whereas D and trimming came from the DNA. The table for this sample lists roughly 17,000 clones; more than 90% of them were counted only once. About 0.55% of the sample rests with the top ten.

Cut back by 7 bases and 6 bases, the V and J ends lie 3 bases apart. From cysteine to phenylalanine, the CDR3 is 10 amino acids long. Only CDR3 DNA is held: 30 bases, read in frame from base 1. Looking up the germline V gene yields CDR1 MNHEY and CDR2 SVGAGI. Details on this clone: Its antigen has not been determined. There are no base qualities to consult, and no much larger clone falls within one base.

Each depressed patient was pairwise matched to a non-depressed control for sex, age, current smoking status and body mass index. All participants were of European descent. Patients had a DSM-IV diagnosis of major depressive disorder with a Hamilton Rating Scale for Depression score of at least 18. For at least 8 weeks before enrollment, patients had taken no psychiatric medication of any kind, antidepressants included. Among the patients, depression severity spanned the moderate-to-severe range. Major medical conditions, Axis I/II comorbidities, regular medication or illicit drug use, and drinking over 100 g alcohol weekly were applied as exclusion criteria for all participants. From each participant, roughly 30 ml of peripheral blood was collected into EDTA tubes. CD4+ T cells were purified from thawed PBMCs by magnetic negative selection with the BD IMag Human CD4 T Lymphocyte Enrichment Set. Flow cytometry confirmed that the CD4+ enrichment method typically gave roughly 96% purity. A subgroup of roughly five case-control pairs, chosen blind to chemokine receptor expression and flow-cytometric repertoire skewing results, underwent TCRbeta sequencing. All blood samples were drawn in the morning at 8:00 a.m., and PBMCs were separated by Ficoll-Hypaque gradient centrifugation. PBMCs were gradually cooled to -80 degrees C for cryopreservation and then kept in liquid nitrogen until assay.

Sequenced: CD4+ T cells from PBMCs. The chain links TRBV6-5 with TRBJ2-2, with the identity of the D gene unclear. The clonotype originates from a woman aged 40-49 years with major depressive disorder. The CDR3 region has the sequence CASKAGELFF. The nucleotide sequence reads as follows: TGTGCCAGCAAGGCCGGGGAGCTGTTTTTT.